These 31 T cell receptor beta chains share one sample of origin, sequenced in a study of T-cell memory formation after mild COVID-19. TCRdb used MiXCR to reprocess the 5' RACE reads, holding one entry per CDR3 protein. In the table there are about 320,000 distinct CDR3 sequences, over 11% of which are singletons. The material sequenced was PBMCs or a T cell subset sorted from them (not recorded which). All receptors derive from a man in his late teens or twenties who had mild COVID-19 (a few samples of this study predate the infection). Cell type and time point are not known.

This clonotype was counted between two and nine times. The gene calls are TRBV11-1 and TRBJ2-7; no reliable D call. Trimming took 1 base from V and 6 from J, leaving 7 bases between them. The CDR3 spans 12 residues. Germline CDR1 is SGHAT and CDR2 is FQDESV (reference sequence). The CDR3 region is CASSLGGTEQYV. CDR3 sequence (DNA): TGTGCCAGCAGCTTAGGTGGCACCGAGCAGTACGTC.

The table lists this clonotype with a few counts. The chain is built from TRBV6-5 and TRBJ2-2; D not certain. CDR1 and CDR2 (germline): MNHEY, SVGAGI. Trimming pared 6 bases from V and 1 base from J, leaving 12 bases between. The CDR3 is 15 amino acids. The CDR3 here is CASSLGPLNTGELFF. The CDR3 region has the DNA TGTGCCAGCAGCCTCGGCCCCCTGAACACCGGGGAGCTGTTTTTT.

The V and J genes are TRBV14 and TRBJ1-1; D gene unclear. CDR1 and CDR2 from the germline V gene are SGHDN and FVKESK. V was clipped by 0 bases and J by 6 bases, with 8 bases between them. The CDR3 spans 13 residues. The CDR3, as DNA: TGTGCCAGCAGCCAAGAAACGGCCGCTGAAGCTTTCTTT. This codes for CASSQETAAEAFF.

This chain joins TRBV4-1 and TRBJ2-2, with a possible D match to TRBD1 (5 bases). The V end was cut by 2 bases, the J end by 4 bases, with 8 bases between. Per germline, CDR1 MGHRA and CDR2 YSYEKL. This CDR3 is 14 amino acids long. The CDR3 DNA is TGCGCCAGCAGCCAACAGGGTATCACCGGGGAGCTGTTTTTT. Its protein is CASSQQGITGELFF.

This chain connects TRBV11-2 to TRBJ2-3; no definite D call. Germline CDR1 reads SGHAT; CDR2 reads FQNNGV. This CDR3 contains 12 residues. The V and J ends lost 0 bases and 8 bases respectively, with 6 bases between them. The CDR3 coding sequence is TGTGCCAGCAGCTTAGAGCGCGGTACGCAGTATTTT. Translation gives CASSLERGTQYF.

The genes are TRBV6-6 and TRBJ2-2; the D gene is possibly TRBD1 (6 bases). The CDR3 spans 13 residues. Germline CDR1 is MNHNY and CDR2 is SVGAGI (reference sequence). Trimming took off 4 bases at V and 7 bases at J, with 10 bases between the two ends. The CDR3, as DNA: TGTGCCAGCAGTTTACAGGGTGGCGGGGAGCTGTTTTTT. Translating gives CASSLQGGGELFF.

In nucleotides, the CDR3 is TGTGCCAGCAGTTACTTGGGGGGGACCACTGAAGCTTTCTTT. Amino acid sequence: CASSYLGGTTEAFF. The J gene is TRBJ1-1, the V gene TRBV6-6; TRBD1 is a possible D gene (5 bases). The V gene lost 1 base and the J gene lost 4 bases, with 10 bases spanning the gap. Germline V lookup: CDR1 MNHNY, CDR2 SVGAGI (reference sequence). The CDR3 sequence is 14 residues long.

This clonotype has ten or more counts. J is TRBJ1-6 and V is TRBV5-1, with a tentative D call TRBD1 (5 bases). The V gene lost 4 bases and the J gene lost 10 bases, with 9 bases spanning the gap. This CDR3 has 12 residues. Germline CDR1 and CDR2: SGHRS and YFSETQ. This CDR3 reads CASSAGNSPLHF. In DNA, the CDR3 is TGCGCCAGCAGCGCAGGGAACTCACCCCTCCACTTT.

This clonotype was counted between two and nine times. The rearrangement joins TRBV2 to TRBJ2-5; 10 bases line up with TRBD1. Germline V gives CDR1 SNHLY, CDR2 FYNNEI. The V and J ends lost 5 bases and 4 bases, in that order; junction bases with no gene match: 4. This CDR3 is built from 14 residues. CDR3 protein: CASSSGTGVETQYF. In DNA form, the CDR3 reads TGTGCCAGCAGTTCCGGGACAGGGGTAGAGACCCAGTACTTC. The full variable domain, rest sourced from reference TRBV2 and TRBJ2-5, is EPEVTQTPSHQVTQMGQEVILRCVPISNHLYFYWYRQILGQKVEFLVSFYNNEISEKSEIFDDQFSVERPDGSNFTLKIRSTKLEDSAMYFCASSSGTGVETQYFGPGTRLLVL.

This chain links TRBV6-2 or TRBV6-3 with TRBJ2-2; TRBD2 might be the D (6 bases). CDR3 size: 17 residues. The V gene's germline CDR1 is MNHEY and CDR2 SVGEGT. The V end lost 6 bases, the J end lost 2 bases, and 19 bases lay between the germline ends. The CDR3 protein is CASSRPGLNKNTGELFF. CDR3 bases: TGTGCCAGCAGCCGCCCGGGACTGAACAAAAACACCGGGGAGCTGTTTTTT.

V gene TRBV3-1 combines with J gene TRBJ2-1; 13 positions agree with TRBD2. J gave up 1 base and V 4 bases, and 4 bases lay outside the gene matches. This CDR3 spans 17 amino acids. Germline V lookup: CDR1 LGHDT, CDR2 YNNKEL (reference sequence). The CDR3: CASSRGLAGTSYNEQFF. The CDR3 DNA is TGTGCCAGCAGCCGGGGACTAGCGGGGACATCCTACAATGAGCAGTTCTTC.

The chain couples TRBV28 to TRBJ1-4; TRBD1 matches at 10 bases. With V trimmed by 5 bases and J by 4 bases, 7 bases remained unmatched. Germline V gene data show CDR1 as MDHEN and CDR2 as SYDVKM. The CDR3 extends over 16 amino acids. CDR3 sequence (DNA): TGTGCCAGCAGTCCCGGGACAGGGGCCGTTAATGAAAAACTGTTTTTT. Translated: CASSPGTGAVNEKLFF.

The chain employs TRBV12-3 or TRBV12-4 and TRBJ1-2; D is unclear. V lost 5 bases and J lost 4, with 14 bases in between. The CDR3 has 14 residues. CDR3 DNA sequence: TGTGCCAGCAGTCCCAACCCCTTTCTCTATGGCTACACCTTC. This codes for CASSPNPFLYGYTF.

This clonotype was seen only a few times. The J gene is TRBJ1-2, the V gene TRBV7-3; D unclear. V lost 3 bases to trimming and J lost 7 bases, with 6 bases between them. The length of the CDR3 is 11 residues. Germline V gene data show CDR1 as SGHTA and CDR2 as FQGTGA. This CDR3 is CASSFSSGYTF. CDR3 sequence (DNA): TGTGCCAGCAGCTTCTCCAGTGGCTACACCTTC.

The rearrangement links TRBV28 to TRBJ2-1; the D gene is possibly TRBD2 (6 bases). The CDR3 has 18 residues. V lost 2 bases, J lost 7 bases, and 24 bases lay in between. Germline V gene sequence: CDR1 MDHEN, CDR2 SYDVKM. DNA of the CDR3: TGTGCCAGCAGTTTAATGGGGGAGCGGGTGAGATCTCAGAATGAGCAGTTCTTC. Translated: CASSLMGERVRSQNEQFF.

This chain connects TRBV10-3 to TRBJ2-5; a weak D match, TRBD1 (5 bases). The CDR3 extends over 13 amino acids. The V and J ends lost 6 bases and 4 bases respectively, with 12 bases between them. Germline V CDR1 and CDR2: ENHRY, SYGVKD. The CDR3 coding sequence is TGTGCCATCAGGGGATCTAGGGGAGAGACCCAGTACTTC. This translates into CAIRGSRGETQYF.

This clonotype turned up a few times. The CDR3 spells CASSSFDTSHGDEQYV. Written as DNA, the CDR3 is TGTGCCAGCAGTTCCTTCGACACTTCACATGGGGACGAGCAGTACGTC. The chain recombines TRBV28 with TRBJ2-7; D is ambiguous. The CDR3 spans 16 residues. Trimming cost V 4 bases and J 5 bases, with 21 bases left between them. Germline-derived CDR1 and CDR2 are MDHEN and SYDVKM.

The rearrangement links TRBV5-1 to TRBJ2-4; 10 nucleotides match TRBD2. Germline-derived CDR1 and CDR2 are SGHRS and YFSETQ. J lost 0 bases, V lost 0 bases, and 6 bases had no gene match. CDR3 length equals 18 residues. In nucleotides, the CDR3 is TGCGCCAGCAGCTTGGCCAAGCGGGGGGGCCTAGCCAAAAACATTCAGTACTTC. Translating gives CASSLAKRGGLAKNIQYF.

This clonotype was counted between two and nine times. This chain links TRBV11-2 with TRBJ2-5; D uncertain. Germline V gene lookup returns CDR1 SGHAT and CDR2 FQNNGV. V lost 5 bases to trimming and J lost 0 bases, with 7 bases between them. The CDR3 is 13 residues long. The CDR3 is CASSPRYQETQYF. CDR3 nucleotides: TGTGCCAGCAGCCCTCGGTACCAAGAGACCCAGTACTTC.

This clonotype was counted a few times. V usage is TRBV7-2 and J usage is TRBJ2-5; 8 bases match TRBD2. Germline V CDR1 and CDR2: SGHTA, FQGNSA. The V and J ends lost 5 bases and 10 bases, in that order; junction bases with no gene match: 9. This CDR3 is 13 amino acids long. CDR3 nucleotides: TGTGCCAGCAGCCCGCGCGGGGGGACGGGCCAGTACTTC. Translated: CASSPRGGTGQYF.

This chain uses TRBV3-1 with TRBJ2-4; TRBD1 agrees at 7 bases. This CDR3 is built from 15 residues. The V gene's germline CDR1 is LGHDT and CDR2 YNNKEL (reference sequence). With V trimmed by 2 bases and J by 8 bases, 9 bases remained unmatched. The CDR3 DNA reads TGTGCCAGCAGCCAAAACAGGGGCAAGGGGGACATTCAGTACTTC. This sequence encodes CASSQNRGKGDIQYF.

The genes are TRBV7-9 and TRBJ2-1; either TRBD1 or TRBD2 may supply D (6 bases each). V lost 0 bases and J 14 bases, leaving 14 bases between the germline ends. Germline CDR1 and CDR2: SEHNR and FQNEAQ (reference sequence). The CDR3 sequence is 13 residues long. The CDR3 spells CASSLAGGQEEFF. The CDR3 coding sequence is TGTGCCAGCAGCTTAGCCGGGGGCCAGGAGGAGTTCTTC. Based on the CDR3 plus reference TRBV7-9 and TRBJ2-1, the full variable domain is DTGVSQNPRHKITKRGQNVTFRCDPISEHNRLYWYRQTLGQGPEFLTYFQNEAQLEKSRLLSDRFSAERPKGSFSTLEIQRTEQGDSAMYLCASSLAGGQEEFFGPGTRLTVL.

This chain uses TRBV15 with TRBJ2-2, with 10 positions matching TRBD1. V shed 6 bases, J shed 4 bases, and the junction held 5 bases outside the gene matches. The CDR3 spans 15 residues. Germline CDR1 LNHNV, CDR2 YYDKDF (reference sequence). The CDR3 DNA reads as TGTGCCACCAGGGGGACAGGGGATCGCACCGGGGAGCTGTTTTTT. Protein product: CATRGTGDRTGELFF.

This CDR3 reads CASSLRSGGQETQYF. The CDR3 DNA reads TGCGCCAGCAGCTTGAGGAGCGGGGGCCAAGAGACCCAGTACTTC. V is TRBV5-1 and J is TRBJ2-5; TRBD2 matches 8 bases. V gave up 1 base and J gave up 1 base; unmatched junction bases: 3. Germline V gives CDR1 SGHRS, CDR2 YFSETQ. This CDR3 contains 15 residues.

The V call is TRBV20-1, the J call TRBJ2-7; 9 bases line up with TRBD1. Germline CDR1 is DFQATT and CDR2 is SNEGSKA (reference sequence). J gave up 2 bases and V 3 bases, and 8 bases lay outside the gene matches. The CDR3 loop spans 15 amino acids. For the CDR3, the DNA is TGCAGTGCTAGTCCCGACAGGGGGAGAACCTACGAGCAGTACGTC. Protein: CSASPDRGRTYEQYV.

This sequence joins TRBV5-1 and TRBJ1-1; D gene unclear. Trimming removed 4 bases at V and 1 base at J, with 11 bases between. Germline V gene lookup returns CDR1 SGHRS and CDR2 YFSETQ. CDR3 length: 14 amino acids. The CDR3 coding sequence is TGCGCCAGCAGCCCCCCTTGGCAGAACACTGAAGCTTTCTTT. Translation gives CASSPPWQNTEAFF.

The CDR3 DNA follows: TGTGCCAGCAGCGGCAGGGCTGGAAACACCATATATTTT. Translating gives CASSGRAGNTIYF. This chain connects TRBV7-9 to TRBJ1-3, with D tentatively TRBD1 (5 bases). The germline V gene encodes CDR1 SEHNR and CDR2 FQNEAQ (reference sequence). The CDR3 length is 13 residues. The V end lost 5 bases, the J end lost 2 bases, and 7 bases lay between the germline ends.

This clonotype was counted many times. The chain employs TRBV7-9 and TRBJ2-7, with TRBD2 matching over 9 bases. The V and J ends lost 1 base and 7 bases, in that order; junction bases with no gene match: 2. Per germline, CDR1 SEHNR and CDR2 FQNEAQ (reference sequence). The CDR3 extends over 13 amino acids. DNA of the CDR3: TGTGCCAGCAGCTTAGTCAGCGGGGGGGAGCAGTACTTC. Protein sequence: CASSLVSGGEQYF.

This sequence joins TRBV30 and TRBJ2-1, with D tentatively TRBD2 (7 bases). Germline V gene data show CDR1 as GTSNPN and CDR2 as SVGIG (reference sequence). The germline V and J ends were trimmed by 5 bases and 1 base, with 18 bases remaining between them. This CDR3 is 16 amino acids long. CDR3 protein: CAWHGGAVRSYNEQFF. For the CDR3, the DNA is TGTGCCTGGCATGGGGGGGCCGTAAGATCCTACAATGAGCAGTTCTTC. The full variable domain, in which reference TRBV30 and TRBJ2-1 provide the parts outside the CDR3, is SQTIHQWPATLVQPVGSPLSLECTVEGTSNPNLYWYRQAAGRGLQLLFYSVGIGQISSEVPQNLSASRPQDRQFILSSKKLLLSDSGFYLCAWHGGAVRSYNEQFFGPGTRLTVL.

The chain recombines TRBV6-2 or TRBV6-3 with TRBJ1-2; D possibly corresponds to TRBD1 (6 bases). V was clipped by 6 bases and J by 0 bases, with 14 bases between them. This CDR3 has 15 residues. In germline, CDR1 is MNHEY, CDR2 SVGEGT. The CDR3 DNA is TGTGCCAGCAGACCAGGAGGGGGAACTAACTATGGCTACACCTTC. This codes for CASRPGGGTNYGYTF.

This clonotype appeared many times. The chain carries TRBV5-1 and TRBJ2-3, with D possibly matching TRBD1 (6 bases). Germline V gene sequence: CDR1 SGHRS, CDR2 YFSETQ. The CDR3 loop spans 15 amino acids. Trimming pared 7 bases from V and 5 bases from J, leaving 20 bases between. CDR3 sequence (DNA): TGCGCCAGCCGGTCGACTGGGGGCAGTGGAGATACGCAGTATTTT. Encoded protein: CASRSTGGSGDTQYF.